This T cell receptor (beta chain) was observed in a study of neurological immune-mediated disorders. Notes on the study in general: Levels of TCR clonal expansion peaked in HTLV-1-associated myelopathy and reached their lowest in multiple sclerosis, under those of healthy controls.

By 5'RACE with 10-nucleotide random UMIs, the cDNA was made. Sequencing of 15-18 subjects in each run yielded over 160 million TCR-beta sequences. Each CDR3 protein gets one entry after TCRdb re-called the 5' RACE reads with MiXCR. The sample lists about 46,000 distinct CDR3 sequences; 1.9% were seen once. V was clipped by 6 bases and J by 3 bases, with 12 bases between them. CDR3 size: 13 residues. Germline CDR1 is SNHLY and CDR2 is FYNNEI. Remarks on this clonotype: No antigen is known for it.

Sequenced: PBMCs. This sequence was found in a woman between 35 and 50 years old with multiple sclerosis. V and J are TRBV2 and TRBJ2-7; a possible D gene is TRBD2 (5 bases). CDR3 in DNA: TGTGCCAGCAGGAGGACTGGACGCTACGAGCAGTACTTC. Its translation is CASRRTGRYEQYF.